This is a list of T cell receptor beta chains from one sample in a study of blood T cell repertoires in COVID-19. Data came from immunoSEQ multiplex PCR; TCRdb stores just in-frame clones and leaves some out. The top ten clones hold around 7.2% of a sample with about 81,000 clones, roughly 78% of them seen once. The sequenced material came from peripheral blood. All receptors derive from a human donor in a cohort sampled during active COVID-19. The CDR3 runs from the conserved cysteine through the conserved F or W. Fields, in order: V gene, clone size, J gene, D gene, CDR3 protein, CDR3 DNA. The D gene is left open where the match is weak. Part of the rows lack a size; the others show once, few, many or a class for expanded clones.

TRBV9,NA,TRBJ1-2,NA,CASSVEQGPGYGYTF,TGTGCCAGCAGCGTAGAACAGGGTCCAGGGTATGGCTACACCTTC
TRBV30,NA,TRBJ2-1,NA,CAWRGAQGASYNEQFF,TGTGCCTGGAGAGGGGCTCAAGGGGCCTCCTACAATGAGCAGTTCTTC
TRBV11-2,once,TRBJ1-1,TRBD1,CASSPDRVTEAFF,TGTGCCAGCAGCCCGGACAGGGTCACTGAAGCTTTCTTT
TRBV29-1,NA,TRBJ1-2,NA,CSARPDGLDYGYTF,TGCAGCGCCCGCCCGGACGGACTGGACTATGGCTACACCTTC
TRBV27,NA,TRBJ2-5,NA,CASSSGGGGETQYF,TGTGCCAGCAGTTCAGGGGGCGGGGGAGAGACCCAGTACTTC
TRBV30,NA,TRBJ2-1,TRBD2,CAGVSGGNNEQFF,TGTGCCGGGGTTAGCGGGGGCAACAATGAGCAGTTCTTC
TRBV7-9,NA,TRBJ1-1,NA,CASSLVDTEAFF,TGTGCCAGCAGCTTAGTAGACACTGAAGCTTTCTTT
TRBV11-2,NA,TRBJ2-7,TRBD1,CASSSDGDRQYF,TGTGCCAGCAGCTCCGACGGGGACAGGCAGTACTTC
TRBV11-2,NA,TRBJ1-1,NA,CASSLEGDWGNTEAFF,TGTGCCAGCAGCTTAGAGGGGGACTGGGGGAACACTGAAGCTTTCTTT
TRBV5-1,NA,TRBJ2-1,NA,CASSLQDREQFF,TGCGCCAGCAGCTTACAGGATCGCGAGCAGTTCTTC
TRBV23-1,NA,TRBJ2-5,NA,CASSQDRCLSRETQYF,TGCGCCAGCAGTCAAGACAGGTGCTTATCGCGGGAGACCCAGTACTTC
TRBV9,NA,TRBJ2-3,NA,CASSAREGSTDTQYF,TGTGCCAGCAGCGCCCGTGAGGGTAGCACAGATACGCAGTATTTT
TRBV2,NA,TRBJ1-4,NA,CASSRGTNEKLFF,TGTGCCAGCAGCAGGGGAACTAATGAAAAACTGTTTTTT
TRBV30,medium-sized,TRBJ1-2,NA,CAWKRGGYTF,TGTGCCTGGAAAAGGGGGGGCTACACCTTC
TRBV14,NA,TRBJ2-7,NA,CASSPAQGWGEQYF,TGTGCCAGCAGCCCCGCCCAGGGTTGGGGCGAGCAGTACTTC
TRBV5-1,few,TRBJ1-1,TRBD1,CASSLPGGLSTEAFF,TGCGCCAGCAGCCTACCAGGGGGTTTGAGTACTGAAGCTTTCTTT
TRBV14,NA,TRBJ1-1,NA,CASSRGVGPEAFF,TGTGCCAGCAGCCGAGGAGTGGGGCCCGAAGCTTTCTTT
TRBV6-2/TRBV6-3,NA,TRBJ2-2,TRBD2,CASSYPTAGGPNTGELFF,TGTGCCAGCAGTTACCCTACAGCGGGGGGGCCGAACACCGGGGAGCTGTTTTTT
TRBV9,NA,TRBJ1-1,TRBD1,CASSGRDRGTEAFF,TGTGCCAGCAGCGGCCGGGACAGAGGCACTGAAGCTTTCTTT
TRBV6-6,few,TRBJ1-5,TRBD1,CASSRTGGNQPQHF,TGTGCCAGCAGTCGGACAGGGGGCAATCAGCCCCAGCATTTT
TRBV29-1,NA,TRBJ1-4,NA,CSVVGSDEKLFF,TGCAGCGTTGTGGGCAGTGATGAAAAACTGTTTTTT
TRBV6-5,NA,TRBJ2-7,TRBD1,CASSFRDRVSYEQYF,TGTGCCAGCAGTTTCCGGGACAGAGTCTCCTACGAGCAGTACTTC
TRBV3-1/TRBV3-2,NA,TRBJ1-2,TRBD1,CASSQGQGVYYGYTF,TGTGCCAGCAGCCAGGGTCAGGGGGTCTACTATGGCTACACCTTC
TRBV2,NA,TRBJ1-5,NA,CASSQQGAQHF,TGTGCCAGCAGTCAACAGGGCGCTCAGCATTTT
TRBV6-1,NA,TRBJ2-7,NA,CASSEDPRAYEQYF,TGTGCCAGCAGTGAAGATCCCAGGGCCTACGAGCAGTACTTC
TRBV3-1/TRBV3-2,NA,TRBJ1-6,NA,CASSQLYSPLHF,TGTGCCAGCAGCCAACTTTATTCACCCCTCCACTTT
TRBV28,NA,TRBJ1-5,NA,CASSLRDQPQHF,TGTGCCAGCAGTTTACGTGATCAGCCCCAGCATTTT
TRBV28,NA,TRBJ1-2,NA,CAAAGSNYGYTF,TGTGCCGCCGCAGGGTCTAACTATGGCTACACCTTC
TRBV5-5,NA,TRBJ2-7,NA,CASIWGESGEQYF,TGTGCCAGCATATGGGGGGAGTCGGGCGAGCAGTACTTC
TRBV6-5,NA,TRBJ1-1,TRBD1,CASSSPGQGSTEAFF,TGTGCCAGCAGTTCCCCGGGACAGGGGAGCACTGAAGCTTTCTTT
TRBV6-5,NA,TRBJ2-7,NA,CASSYTGVEQYF,TGTGCCAGCAGTTACACCGGGGTCGAGCAGTACTTC
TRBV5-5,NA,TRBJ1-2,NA,CASSLWQDDGYTF,TGTGCCAGCAGCTTGTGGCAGGATGATGGCTACACCTTC
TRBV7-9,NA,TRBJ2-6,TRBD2,CASSPSGGGANVLTF,TGTGCCAGCAGCCCATCGGGGGGAGGGGCCAACGTCCTGACTTTC
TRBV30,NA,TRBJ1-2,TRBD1,CAWRAGGLYGYTF,TGTGCCTGGAGGGCAGGGGGGCTATATGGCTACACCTTC
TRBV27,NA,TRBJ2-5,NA,CASKLGGVRETQYF,TGTGCCAGCAAACTAGGGGGTGTGAGAGAGACCCAGTACTTC
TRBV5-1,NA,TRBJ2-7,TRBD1,CASSLDGQGDEQYF,TGCGCCAGCAGCTTGGATGGACAGGGGGACGAGCAGTACTTC
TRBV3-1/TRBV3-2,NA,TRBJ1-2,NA,CASSPPGLLNYGYTF,TGTGCCAGCAGCCCACCCGGACTCTTAAACTATGGCTACACCTTC
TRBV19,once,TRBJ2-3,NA,CASSTGTQGADTQYF,TGTGCCAGTAGCACCGGGACTCAAGGGGCAGATACGCAGTATTTT
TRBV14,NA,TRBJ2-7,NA,CASSQVRAYGEQYF,TGTGCCAGCAGCCAGGTCAGGGCCTATGGGGAGCAGTACTTC
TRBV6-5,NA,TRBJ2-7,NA,CASSPTGNEQYF,TGTGCCAGCAGTCCAACAGGGAACGAGCAGTACTTC
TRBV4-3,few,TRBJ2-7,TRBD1,CASSQQDRGGHEQYF,TGCGCCAGCAGCCAACAGGACAGGGGGGGCCACGAGCAGTACTTC
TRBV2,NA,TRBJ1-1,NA,CASSEFSEAFF,TGTGCCAGCAGTGAATTCTCGGAAGCTTTCTTT
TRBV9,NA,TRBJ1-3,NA,CASSVREGNTIYF,TGTGCCAGCAGCGTCCGAGAGGGAAACACCATATATTTT
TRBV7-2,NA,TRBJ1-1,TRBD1,CASSFTGTVNTEAFF,TGTGCCAGCAGCTTTACCGGGACAGTGAACACTGAAGCTTTCTTT
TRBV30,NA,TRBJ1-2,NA,CAWRTNYGYTF,TGTGCCTGGAGGACAAACTATGGCTACACCTTC
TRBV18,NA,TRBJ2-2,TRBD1,CASSPRQGAGELFF,TGTGCCAGCTCACCACGACAGGGGGCCGGGGAGCTGTTTTTT
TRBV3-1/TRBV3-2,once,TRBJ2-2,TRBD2,CASSQDGSGGLNTGELFF,TGTGCCAGCAGCCAAGACGGCAGCGGGGGCCTTAACACCGGGGAGCTGTTTTTT
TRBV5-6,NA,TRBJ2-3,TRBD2,CASSLGGLAGTDTQYF,TGTGCCAGCAGCTTGGGGGGACTAGCGGGAACAGATACGCAGTATTTT
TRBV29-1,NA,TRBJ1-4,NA,CSVARGREKLFF,TGCAGCGTTGCAAGGGGCAGGGAAAAACTGTTTTTT
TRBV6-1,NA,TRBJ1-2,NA,CASSEFEWGGYGYTF,TGTGCCAGCAGTGAATTCGAGTGGGGGGGGTATGGCTACACCTTC
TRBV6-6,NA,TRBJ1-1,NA,CASRGQFNTEAFF,TGTGCCAGCAGGGGACAATTCAACACTGAAGCTTTCTTT
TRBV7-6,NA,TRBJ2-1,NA,CASSFLTGVYNEQFF,TGTGCCAGCAGCTTTCTTACAGGAGTCTACAATGAGCAGTTCTTC
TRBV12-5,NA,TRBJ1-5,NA,CASGTYGTGLNQPQHF,TGTGCTAGTGGTACTTACGGAACAGGCCTAAATCAGCCCCAGCATTTT
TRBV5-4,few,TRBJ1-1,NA,CASSFGAGDTEAFF,TGTGCCAGCAGCTTTGGGGCTGGTGACACTGAAGCTTTCTTT
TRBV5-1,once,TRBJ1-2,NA,CASSPGYGYTF,TGCGCCAGCAGCCCGGGGTATGGCTACACCTTC